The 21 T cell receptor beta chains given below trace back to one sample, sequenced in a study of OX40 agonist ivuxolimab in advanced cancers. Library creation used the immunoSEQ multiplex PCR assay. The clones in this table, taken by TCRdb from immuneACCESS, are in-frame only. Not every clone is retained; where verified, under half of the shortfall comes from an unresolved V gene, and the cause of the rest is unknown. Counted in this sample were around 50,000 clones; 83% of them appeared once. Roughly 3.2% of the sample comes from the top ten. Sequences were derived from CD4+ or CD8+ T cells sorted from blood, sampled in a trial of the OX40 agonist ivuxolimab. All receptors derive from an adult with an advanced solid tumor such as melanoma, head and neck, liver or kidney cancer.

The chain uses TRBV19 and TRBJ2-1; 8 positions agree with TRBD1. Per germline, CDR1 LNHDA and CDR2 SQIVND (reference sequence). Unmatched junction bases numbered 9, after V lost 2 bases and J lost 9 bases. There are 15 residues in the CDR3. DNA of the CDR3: TGTGCCAGTAGTATACGCCAGGGGGCTTGGGGTGAGCAGTTCTTC. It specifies CASSIRQGAWGEQFF.

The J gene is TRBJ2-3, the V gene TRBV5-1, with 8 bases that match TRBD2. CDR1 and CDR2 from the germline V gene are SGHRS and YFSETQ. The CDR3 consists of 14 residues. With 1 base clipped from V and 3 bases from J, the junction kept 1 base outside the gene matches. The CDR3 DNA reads TGCGCCAGCAGCTTGCCGGGGGGGACAGATACGCAGTATTTT. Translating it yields CASSLPGGTDTQYF.

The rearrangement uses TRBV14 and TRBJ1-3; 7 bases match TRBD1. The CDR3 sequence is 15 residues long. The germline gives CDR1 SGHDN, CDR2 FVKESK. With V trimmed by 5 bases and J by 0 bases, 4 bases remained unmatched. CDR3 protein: CASSSGGFSGNTIYF. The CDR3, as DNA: TGTGCCAGCAGCTCAGGGGGATTCTCTGGAAACACCATATATTTT.

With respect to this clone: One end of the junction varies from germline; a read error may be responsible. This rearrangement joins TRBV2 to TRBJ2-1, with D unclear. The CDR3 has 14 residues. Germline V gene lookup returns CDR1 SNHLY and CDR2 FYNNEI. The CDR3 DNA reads TGTGCCAGCAGTGGCTTTCTCTCCGACAATGAGCAGTTCTTC. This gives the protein CASSGFLSDNEQFF.

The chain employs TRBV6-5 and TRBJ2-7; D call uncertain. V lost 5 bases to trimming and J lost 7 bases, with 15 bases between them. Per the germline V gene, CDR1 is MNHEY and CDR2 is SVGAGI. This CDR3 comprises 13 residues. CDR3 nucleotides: TGTGCCAGCAGTGAATTTCGCTCGTATGAGCAGTACTTC. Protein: CASSEFRSYEQYF.

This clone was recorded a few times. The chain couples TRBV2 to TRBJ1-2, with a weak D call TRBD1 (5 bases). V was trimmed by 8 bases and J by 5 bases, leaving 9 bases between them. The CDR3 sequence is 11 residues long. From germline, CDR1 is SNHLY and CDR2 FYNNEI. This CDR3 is CASGGEYGYTF. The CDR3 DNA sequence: TGTGCCAGCGGGGGAGAGTATGGCTACACCTTC.

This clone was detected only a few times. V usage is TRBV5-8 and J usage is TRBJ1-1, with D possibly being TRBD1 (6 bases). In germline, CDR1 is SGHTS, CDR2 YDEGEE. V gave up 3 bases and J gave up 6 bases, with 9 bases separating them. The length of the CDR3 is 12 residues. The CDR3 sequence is CASSWGAAEAFF. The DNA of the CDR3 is TGTGCCAGCAGCTGGGGGGCCGCTGAAGCTTTCTTT.

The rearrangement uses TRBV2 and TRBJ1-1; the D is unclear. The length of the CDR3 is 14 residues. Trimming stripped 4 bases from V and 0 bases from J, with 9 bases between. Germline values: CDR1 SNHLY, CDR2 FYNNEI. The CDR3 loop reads CASSVSPMNTEAFF. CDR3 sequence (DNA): TGTGCCAGCAGTGTAAGCCCCATGAACACTGAAGCTTTCTTT.

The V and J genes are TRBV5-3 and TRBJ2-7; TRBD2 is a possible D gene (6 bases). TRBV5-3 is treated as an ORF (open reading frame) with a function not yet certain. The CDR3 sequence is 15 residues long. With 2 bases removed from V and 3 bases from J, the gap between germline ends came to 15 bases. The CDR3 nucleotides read TGTGCCAGAAGCTTCCGGGACTGGAGTGTCTACGAGCAGTACTTC. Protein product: CARSFRDWSVYEQYF.

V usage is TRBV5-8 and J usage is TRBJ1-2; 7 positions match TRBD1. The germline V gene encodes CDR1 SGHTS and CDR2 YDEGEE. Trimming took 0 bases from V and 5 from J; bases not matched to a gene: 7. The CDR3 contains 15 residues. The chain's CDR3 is CASSLVQGGQYGYTF. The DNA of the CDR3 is TGTGCCAGCAGCTTGGTGCAGGGGGGACAGTATGGCTACACCTTC. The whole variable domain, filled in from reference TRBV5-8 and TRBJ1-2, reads EAGVTQSPTHLIKTRGQQATLRCSPISGHTSVYWYQQALGLGLQFLLWYDEGEERNRGNFPPRFSGRQFPNYSSELNVNALELEDSALYLCASSLVQGGQYGYTFGSGTRLTVV.

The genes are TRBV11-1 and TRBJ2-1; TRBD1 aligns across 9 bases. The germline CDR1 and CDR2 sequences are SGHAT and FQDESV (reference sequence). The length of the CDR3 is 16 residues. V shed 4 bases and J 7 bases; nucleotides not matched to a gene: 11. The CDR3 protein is CASSYPTGTGWNEQFF. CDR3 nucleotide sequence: TGTGCCAGCAGCTACCCCACCGGGACAGGGTGGAATGAGCAGTTCTTC.

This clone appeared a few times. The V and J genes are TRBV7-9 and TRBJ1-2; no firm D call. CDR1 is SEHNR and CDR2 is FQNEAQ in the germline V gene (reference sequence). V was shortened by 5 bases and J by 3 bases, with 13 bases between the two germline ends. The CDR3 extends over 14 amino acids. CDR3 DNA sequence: TGTGCCAGCAGCCCAAACTCGGAGTACTATGGCTACACCTTC. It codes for CASSPNSEYYGYTF.

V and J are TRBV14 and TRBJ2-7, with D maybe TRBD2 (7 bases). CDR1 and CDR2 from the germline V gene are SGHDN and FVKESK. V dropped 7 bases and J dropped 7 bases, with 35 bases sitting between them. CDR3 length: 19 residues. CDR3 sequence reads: CASKRGLRGGGRGRWEQYF. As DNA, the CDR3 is TGTGCCAGCAAAAGAGGCCTTAGGGGGGGCGGAAGAGGTAGATGGGAGCAGTACTTC.

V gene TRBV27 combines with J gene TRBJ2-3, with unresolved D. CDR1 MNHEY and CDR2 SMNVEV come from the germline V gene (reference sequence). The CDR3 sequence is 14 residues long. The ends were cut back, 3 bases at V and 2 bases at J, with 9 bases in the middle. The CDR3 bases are TGTGCCAGCAGTTTCAGCAGGACCACAGATACGCAGTATTTT. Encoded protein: CASSFSRTTDTQYF.

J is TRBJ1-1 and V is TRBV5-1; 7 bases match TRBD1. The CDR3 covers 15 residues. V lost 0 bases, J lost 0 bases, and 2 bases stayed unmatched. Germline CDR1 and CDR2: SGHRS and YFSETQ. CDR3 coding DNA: TGCGCCAGCAGCTTGGCGGGACAGCTGAACACTGAAGCTTTCTTT. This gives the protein CASSLAGQLNTEAFF.

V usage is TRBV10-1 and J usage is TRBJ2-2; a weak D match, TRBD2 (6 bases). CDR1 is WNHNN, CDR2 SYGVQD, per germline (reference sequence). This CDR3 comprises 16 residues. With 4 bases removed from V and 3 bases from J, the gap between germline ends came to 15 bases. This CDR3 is CASSGPGVVDTGELFF. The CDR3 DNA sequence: TGCGCCAGCAGTGGCCCGGGAGTGGTAGACACCGGGGAGCTGTTTTTT.

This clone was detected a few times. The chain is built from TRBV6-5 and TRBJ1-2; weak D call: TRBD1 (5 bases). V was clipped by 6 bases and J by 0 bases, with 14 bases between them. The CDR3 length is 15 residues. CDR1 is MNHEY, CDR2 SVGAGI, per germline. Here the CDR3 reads CASRRGTGANYGYTF. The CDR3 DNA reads TGTGCCAGCAGGCGTGGAACAGGAGCTAACTATGGCTACACCTTC.

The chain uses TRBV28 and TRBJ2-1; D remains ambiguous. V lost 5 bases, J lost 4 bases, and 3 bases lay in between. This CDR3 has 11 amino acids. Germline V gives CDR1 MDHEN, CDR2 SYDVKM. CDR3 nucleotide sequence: TGTGCCAGCAGTAAGTACAATGAGCAGTTCTTC. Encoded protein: CASSKYNEQFF.

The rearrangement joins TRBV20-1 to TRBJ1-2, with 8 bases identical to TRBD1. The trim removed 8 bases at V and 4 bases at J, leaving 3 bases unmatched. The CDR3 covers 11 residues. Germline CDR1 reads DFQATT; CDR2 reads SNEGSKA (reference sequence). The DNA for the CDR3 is TGCAGTCACAGGGGGGTCTATGGCTACACCTTC. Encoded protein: CSHRGVYGYTF.

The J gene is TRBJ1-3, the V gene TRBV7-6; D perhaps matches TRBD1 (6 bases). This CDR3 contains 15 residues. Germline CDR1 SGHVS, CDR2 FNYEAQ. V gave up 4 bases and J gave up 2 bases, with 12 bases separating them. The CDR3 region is CASSSTGTAGNTIYF. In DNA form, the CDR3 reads TGTGCCAGCAGCTCTACAGGGACTGCTGGAAACACCATATATTTT.

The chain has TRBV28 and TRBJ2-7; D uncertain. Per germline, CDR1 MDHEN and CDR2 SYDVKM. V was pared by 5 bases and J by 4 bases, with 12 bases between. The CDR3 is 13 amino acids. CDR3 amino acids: CASSRSIPYEQYF. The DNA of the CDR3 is TGTGCCAGCAGTCGATCGATTCCATACGAGCAGTACTTC.